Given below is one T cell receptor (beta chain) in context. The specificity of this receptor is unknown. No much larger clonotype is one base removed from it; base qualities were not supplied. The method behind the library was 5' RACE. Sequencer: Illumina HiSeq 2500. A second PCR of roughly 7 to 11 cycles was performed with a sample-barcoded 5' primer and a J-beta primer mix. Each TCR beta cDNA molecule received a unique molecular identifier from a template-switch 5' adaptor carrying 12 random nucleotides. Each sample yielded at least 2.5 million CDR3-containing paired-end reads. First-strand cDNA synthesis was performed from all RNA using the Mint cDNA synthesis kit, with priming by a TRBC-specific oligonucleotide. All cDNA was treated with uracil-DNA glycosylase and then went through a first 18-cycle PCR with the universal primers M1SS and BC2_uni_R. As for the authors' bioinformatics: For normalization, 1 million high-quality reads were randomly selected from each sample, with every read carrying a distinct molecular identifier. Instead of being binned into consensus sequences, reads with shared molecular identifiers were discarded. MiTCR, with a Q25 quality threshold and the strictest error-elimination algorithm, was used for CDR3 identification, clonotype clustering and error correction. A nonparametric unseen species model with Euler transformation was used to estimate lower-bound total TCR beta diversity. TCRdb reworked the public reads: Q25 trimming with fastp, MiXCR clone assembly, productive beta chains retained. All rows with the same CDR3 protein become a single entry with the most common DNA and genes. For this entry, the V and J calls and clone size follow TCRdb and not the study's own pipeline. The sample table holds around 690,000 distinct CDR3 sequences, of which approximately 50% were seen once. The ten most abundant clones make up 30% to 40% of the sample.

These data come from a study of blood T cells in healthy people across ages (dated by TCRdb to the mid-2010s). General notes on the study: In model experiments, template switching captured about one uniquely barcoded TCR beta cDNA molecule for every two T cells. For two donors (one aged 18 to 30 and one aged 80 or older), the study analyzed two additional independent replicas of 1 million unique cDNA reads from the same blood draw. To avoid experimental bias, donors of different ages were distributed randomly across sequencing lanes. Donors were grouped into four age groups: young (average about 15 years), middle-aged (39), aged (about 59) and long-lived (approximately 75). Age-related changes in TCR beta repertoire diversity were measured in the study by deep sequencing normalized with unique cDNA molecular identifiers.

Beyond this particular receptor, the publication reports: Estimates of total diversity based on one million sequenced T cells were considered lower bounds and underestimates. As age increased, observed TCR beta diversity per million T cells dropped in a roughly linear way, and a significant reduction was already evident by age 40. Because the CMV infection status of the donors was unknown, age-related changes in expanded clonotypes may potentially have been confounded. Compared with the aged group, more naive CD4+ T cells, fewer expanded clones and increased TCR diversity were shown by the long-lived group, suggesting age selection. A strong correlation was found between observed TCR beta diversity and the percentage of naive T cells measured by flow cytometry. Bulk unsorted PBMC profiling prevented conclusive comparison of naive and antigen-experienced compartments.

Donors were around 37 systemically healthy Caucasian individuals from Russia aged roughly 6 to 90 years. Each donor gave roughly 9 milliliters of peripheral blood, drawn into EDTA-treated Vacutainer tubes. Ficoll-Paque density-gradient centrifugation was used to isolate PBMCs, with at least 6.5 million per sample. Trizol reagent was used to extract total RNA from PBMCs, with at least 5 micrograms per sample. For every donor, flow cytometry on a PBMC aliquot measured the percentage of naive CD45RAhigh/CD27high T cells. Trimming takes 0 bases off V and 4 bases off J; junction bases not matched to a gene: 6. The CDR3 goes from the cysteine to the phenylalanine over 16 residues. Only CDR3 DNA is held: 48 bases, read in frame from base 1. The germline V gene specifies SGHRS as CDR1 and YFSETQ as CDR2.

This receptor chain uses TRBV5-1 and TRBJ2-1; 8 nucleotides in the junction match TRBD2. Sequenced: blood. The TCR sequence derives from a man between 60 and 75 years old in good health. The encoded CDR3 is CASSLVGRGGYNEQFF. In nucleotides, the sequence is TGCGCCAGCAGCTTGGTGGGCCGGGGGGGGTACAATGAGCAGTTCTTC.